This TCR beta chain was sequenced in a study of shared clonotypes between healthy human individuals. Positive CCR7 selection of CD45RO-negative cells yielded the naive CD8 cells, and terminally differentiated effector memory CD45RA+ cells were excluded. Per germline, CDR1 SEHNR and CDR2 FQNEAQ (reference sequence). Trimming left V 6 bases short and J 0 bases short, with 14 bases between. This CDR3 is built from 16 residues. Only in-frame clones appear in the TCRdb table, and some are missing; sequencing was by immunoSEQ multiplex PCR. The sample has around 2,000,000 clones, around 96% seen once; the top ten hold around 1%.

The clonotype comes from a man aged 18 to 30 in good health. The sequenced sample consisted of naive CD8+ T cells sorted from blood. J is TRBJ2-2 and V is TRBV7-9; TRBD1 is a possible D gene (6 bases). The CDR3 coding sequence is TGTGCCAGCAGGGCATCCGGGACACCGAACACCGGGGAGCTGTTTTTT. It encodes CASRASGTPNTGELFF. Filled out from reference TRBV7-9 and TRBJ2-2, the complete variable domain reads DTGVSQNPRHKITKRGQNVTFRCDPISEHNRLYWYRQTLGQGPEFLTYFQNEAQLEKSRLLSDRFSAERPKGSFSTLEIQRTEQGDSAMYLCASRASGTPNTGELFFGEGSRLTVL.